The 13 T cell receptor beta chains below were found in one sample sequenced in a study of T cells in Graves' hyperthyroidism and ophthalmopathy. Amplification of TCR beta CDR3 regions used RNA as the template. Initially, a first-round RT-PCR of the TCR CDR3 employed the HTBI primer set. TCRdb passed the multiplex PCR reads through MiXCR, listing each CDR3 protein once. The sample shows under 350,000 distinct CDR3 sequences, roughly 13% of them seen only once. Sequencing input: blood. Receptor source: a woman aged 40-49 years with Graves' hyperthyroidism.

This clonotype was seen a handful of times. The gene calls are TRBV30 and TRBJ2-7; 11 bases match TRBD2. The CDR3 sequence is 15 residues long. CDR1 GTSNPN and CDR2 SVGIG come from the germline V gene (reference sequence). Germline trimming cut 0 bases from V and 2 bases from J; bases unmatched to any gene: 3. The CDR3 protein is CAWSVGTSGTYEQYF. In DNA, the CDR3 is TGTGCCTGGAGTGTAGGGACTAGCGGCACCTACGAGCAGTACTTC.

This clonotype was seen at least ten times. Germline and junction disagree at one end, which may indicate a read error. The V and J genes are TRBV2 and TRBJ1-5, with D uncertain. The CDR3 has 14 residues. Germline CDR1 and CDR2: SNHLY and FYNNEI. The CDR3 DNA reads TGTGCCAGTAGTGATACTACAGAGAATCAGCCCCAGCATTTT. Translated, it gives CASSDTTENQPQHF.

This clonotype was counted at least ten times. The rearrangement joins TRBV6-1 to TRBJ2-3; D remains ambiguous. The length of the CDR3 is 13 residues. CDR1 is MNHNS, CDR2 SASEGT, per germline. The CDR3, as DNA: TGTGTCATCCGGGCATCTGAAGCAGATACGCAGTATTTT. This sequence encodes CVIRASEADTQYF.

This clonotype has ten or more counts. V usage is TRBV6-1 and J usage is TRBJ1-5; 11 nucleotides match TRBD1. This CDR3 has 18 residues. V shed 6 bases and J 0 bases; nucleotides not matched to a gene: 10. In germline, CDR1 is MNHNS, CDR2 SASEGT. The CDR3 DNA follows: TGTGCCAGCAGCCTCGGACAGGGGGCCCCTGGTAGCAATCAGCCCCAGCATTTT. Its translation is CASSLGQGAPGSNQPQHF.

This clonotype was detected a few times. V gene TRBV4-1 combines with J gene TRBJ2-7; D is perhaps TRBD2 (6 bases). The germline V gene encodes CDR1 MGHRA and CDR2 YSYEKL. CDR3 length equals 15 residues. V dropped 1 base and J dropped 4 bases, with 14 bases sitting between them. CDR3 in amino acids: CASSQGHIGRYEQYF. CDR3 nucleotide sequence: TGCGCCAGCAGCCAAGGACACATAGGGAGGTACGAGCAGTACTTC.

This clonotype was found many times. V is TRBV2 and J is TRBJ1-5; 7 nucleotides align to TRBD1. The ends lost 6 bases at V and 0 bases at J; junction bases unmatched: 5. This CDR3 contains 15 residues. From germline, CDR1 is SNHLY and CDR2 FYNNEI. CDR3 sequence: CASRGQYTSNQPQHF. The DNA for the CDR3 is TGTGCCAGCAGGGGACAGTATACTAGCAATCAGCCCCAGCATTTT.

This clonotype was found many times. The V call is TRBV7-9, the J call TRBJ2-3; tentatively, D is TRBD1 or TRBD2 (5 bases each). Trimming took 5 bases from V and 4 from J, leaving 13 bases between them. The CDR3 spans 14 residues. The germline gives CDR1 SEHNR, CDR2 FQNEAQ (reference sequence). The CDR3 region is CASSPVGPADTQYF. The CDR3 coding sequence is TGTGCCAGCAGCCCCGTGGGACCGGCAGATACGCAGTATTTT. Full variable domain (rest looked up from reference TRBV7-9 and TRBJ2-3): DTGVSQNPRHKITKRGQNVTFRCDPISEHNRLYWYRQTLGQGPEFLTYFQNEAQLEKSRLLSDRFSAERPKGSFSTLEIQRTEQGDSAMYLCASSPVGPADTQYFGPGTRLTVL.

Note on this clonotype: The junction and the germline gene differ at one end; a read error may be behind it. The chain is built from TRBV13 and TRBJ2-5, with 8 bases lining up with TRBD1. Germline-derived CDR1 and CDR2 are PRHDT and FYEKMQ (reference sequence). The CDR3 contains 16 residues. As DNA, the CDR3 is TGTGCCAGCGGCTTAGTTAGGACAGGGTCCCAAGAGACCCAGTACTTC. It is translated as CASGLVRTGSQETQYF.

This clonotype was observed many times. The V and J genes are TRBV7-9 and TRBJ2-7; TRBD2 aligns across 7 bases. CDR3 length: 15 residues. In germline, CDR1 is SEHNR, CDR2 FQNEAQ (reference sequence). V dropped 0 bases and J dropped 3; count of bases not matched to a gene: 5. The CDR3 sequence: CASSLASSGRYEQYF. CDR3 nucleotides: TGTGCCAGCAGCTTAGCGAGTAGCGGGCGCTACGAGCAGTACTTC.

V and J are TRBV5-1 and TRBJ2-4, with no clear D. CDR3 length: 14 amino acids. CDR1 and CDR2 from the germline V gene are SGHRS and YFSETQ. V lost 2 bases, J lost 6 bases, and 12 bases lay in between. CDR3 sequence: CASSFSYNSNIQYF. CDR3 in DNA: TGCGCCAGCAGCTTTTCTTACAACTCAAACATTCAGTACTTC.

The sample holds many counts of this clonotype. This rearrangement joins TRBV2 to TRBJ2-7, with 11 nucleotides matching TRBD2. Trimming at V came to 9 bases and at J to 5 bases, leaving 6 bases not matched to a gene. Germline assignment: CDR1 SNHLY and CDR2 FYNNEI. The CDR3 is 13 residues long. CDR3 in DNA: TGTGCCAGTCAGACTAGCGGGAACGACGAGCAGTACTTC. This gives the protein CASQTSGNDEQYF.

This clonotype was seen repeatedly, ten times or more. This chain uses TRBV12-3 or TRBV12-4 with TRBJ1-5; D is uncertain. Trimming shortened V by 3 bases and J by 4 bases, and 10 bases separated the two germline ends. The CDR3 runs 14 residues. CDR3 in amino acids: CASSLHRPNQPQHF. The CDR3 nucleotides read TGTGCCAGCAGTTTGCACAGACCAAATCAGCCCCAGCATTTT.

The rearrangement links TRBV5-4 to TRBJ2-7; D gene ambiguous. This CDR3 contains 12 residues. The germline CDR1 and CDR2 sequences are SGHNT and YYREEE (reference sequence). Trimming shortened V by 3 bases and J by 7 bases, and 11 bases separated the two germline ends. The CDR3 DNA is TGTGCCAGCAGCTCCCCTTCAAAGGAGCAGTACTTC. It codes for CASSSPSKEQYF. Combining the CDR3 with reference TRBV5-4 and TRBJ2-7 gives the whole variable domain ETGVTQSPTHLIKTRGQQVTLRCSSQSGHNTVSWYQQALGQGPQFIFQYYREEENGRGNFPPRFSGLQFPNYSSELNVNALELDDSALYLCASSSPSKEQYFGPGTRLTVT.